These T cell receptor beta chains were read from a single sample in a study of tumor and adjacent non-tumor tissue in lung cancer. TCRdb analysed the multiplex PCR reads with MiXCR anew, one entry per CDR3 protein. The sample consists of 75,000 to 80,000 distinct CDR3 sequences, roughly 80% of them appearing once. The source material was lung tumor tissue. The receptors were sampled from a woman between 50 and 59 years old with non-small cell lung cancer. CDR3s include the opening cysteine and the closing phenylalanine or tryptophan. D genes are given only for firm matches. Rows give clone size only sometimes, using once, few, many, or a class for an expanded clone.

clone_size | j_call | v_call | d_call | cdr3_nt | cdr3_aa
- | TRBJ2-1 | TRBV20-1 | - | TGCAGTGCCCCCATTGGAGGACCATTATACAATGAGCAGTTCTTC | CSAPIGGPLYNEQFF
medium-sized | TRBJ1-6 | TRBV11-2 | - | TGTGCCAGCAGCTTAGATCCAGGGCAATCACCCCTCCACTTT | CASSLDPGQSPLHF
- | TRBJ1-2 | TRBV20-1 | - | TGCAGTGATAGGGCAGTCGCACTTGATGGCTACACCTTC | CSDRAVALDGYTF
many | TRBJ2-7 | TRBV30 | - | TGTGCCTGGAGTGGTCGGATCTCCTACGAGCAGTACTTC | CAWSGRISYEQYF
- | TRBJ2-1 | TRBV20-1 | - | TGCAGTGCAAAAAGACAGTTGATCTCCTACAAAGAGCAGATCTTC | CSAKRQLISYKEQIF
many | TRBJ2-1 | TRBV5-4 | - | TGTGCCAGCAGCTTGTCCTCCATCTCCTACAATGAGCAGTTCTTC | CASSLSSISYNEQFF
- | TRBJ2-7 | TRBV20-1 | - | TGCAGTGCCTATTACGGCCTTTCCTACGAGCAATACTTC | CSAYYGLSYEQYF
few | TRBJ1-1 | TRBV20-1 | - | TGCAGTGCTCCTCCAGAGGGACTCCGGACTGAACCTTTCTTC | CSAPPEGLRTEPFF
few | TRBJ2-1 | TRBV15 | TRBD1 | TGTGCCACCAGCAGAGATCGACAGGGGTTCTACAATGAGCAGTTCTTC | CATSRDRQGFYNEQFF
- | TRBJ2-5 | TRBV6-5 | - | TGTGTCAGCAATCGCACCTCAGATACCCAGTACTTC | CVSNRTSDTQYF
- | TRBJ2-7 | TRBV12-3/TRBV12-4 | - | TGCGCCAGCAGTCCCGTCCTGGGTCAGGGCTACGAGCAGTACTTC | CASSPVLGQGYEQYF
medium-sized | TRBJ2-3 | TRBV20-1 | - | TGCAGTGCTAGCTCCGTAAGCACAGATACGCAGTATTTT | CSASSVSTDTQYF
- | TRBJ1-1 | TRBV20-1 | TRBD1 | TGCAGTGCTGGAGATCCCGTGACAGGGACGAACACTGACGCTTTCTTT | CSAGDPVTGTNTDAFF
- | TRBJ2-7 | TRBV4-3 | - | TGCGCCAGCAATCACCGGATCGGAGAGTCCTACGAGCAGTACTTC | CASNHRIGESYEQYF
medium-sized | TRBJ1-6 | TRBV12-3/TRBV12-4 | - | TGTGCCAGCAGTTCGGGACAAACTAATTCACCCCTCCACTTT | CASSSGQTNSPLHF
medium-sized | TRBJ2-2 | TRBV6-2/TRBV6-3 | TRBD1 | TGTGCCAGCAGTCTGGACAGGCACACCGGGGAGCTGTTTTTT | CASSLDRHTGELFF
- | TRBJ1-2 | TRBV20-1 | - | TGCAGTGCTCCGCCGGGGAGAGGAGGGTATGGCTACACTTTC | CSAPPGRGGYGYTF
many | TRBJ1-1 | TRBV20-1 | - | TGCAGTGCTAGAGACCCGGCCGTGAACACTGAAGCTTTCTTT | CSARDPAVNTEAFF
many | TRBJ1-4 | TRBV7-9 | - | TGTGCCAGCAGCTTAAACATTGAAAAACTGTTTTTT | CASSLNIEKLFF
- | TRBJ2-3 | TRBV10-2 | - | TGCGCCAGCAGTGAGGCAGATATGCGATATTTT | CASSEADMRYF
- | TRBJ1-1 | TRBV20-1 | - | TGCAGTGCTACCCGGCTCGGGGATGGCACTGAAACTTTCTTT | CSATRLGDGTETFF
- | TRBJ2-1 | TRBV11-2 | - | TGTGCCAGCAGCTTGGGGGGGGGCGAGCAATTCTTC | CASSLGGGEQFF
- | TRBJ2-5 | TRBV20-1 | TRBD1 | TGCAGTGCTAGAGATGGTTTTAGCGGACAGGGCTTTGGGGAGACCCAGTACTTC | CSARDGFSGQGFGETQYF
many | TRBJ1-2 | TRBV5-4 | - | TGTGCCAGCAGAGTGAAGGGTGCTAACTATGGCTACACCTTC | CASRVKGANYGYTF
- | TRBJ2-5 | TRBV5-6 | - | TGTGCCAGCAACTTTCAGTGTGGGGAAGAGACCCAGTACTTC | CASNFQCGEETQYF
- | TRBJ2-5 | TRBV12-3/TRBV12-4 | - | TGTGTCAGCAGTAAACAGGGTAAAGGGACCCAGTACTTC | CVSSKQGKGTQYF
- | TRBJ2-3 | TRBV29-1 | TRBD2 | TGCAGCGTTAGCGGGAGGCAGGGAGATACGCAGTATTTT | CSVSGRQGDTQYF
- | TRBJ1-6 | TRBV6-5 | - | TGTACCAGCAGAGTACAGGGAGCCAATTCACCCCTCCACTTT | CTSRVQGANSPLHF
- | TRBJ1-2 | TRBV28 | - | TGTTCCAGCAGTTTATCCAGCCAGGGTCAGTACTATGGCTACACCTTC | CSSSLSSQGQYYGYTF
- | TRBJ1-1 | TRBV28 | - | TGTGCCAGCACGACCGGGACGAGTGAAGCTTTCTTT | CASTTGTSEAFF
- | TRBJ1-1 | TRBV29-1 | - | TGTAGCCTTGTTACTTCGGCCCATGAAGCTATCTTT | CSLVTSAHEAIF
- | TRBJ1-5 | TRBV6-1 | - | TGTGCCAGCGGTGAAGCTCGTCGGGCCCCAGGGCCCCAGCATTTT | CASGEARRAPGPQHF
once | TRBJ2-7 | TRBV18 | - | TGTGCCAGCTCACCGGGGATAGGCCTAGGCGAGCAGTACTTC | CASSPGIGLGEQYF
- | TRBJ2-1 | TRBV28 | - | TGTGCCAGCAGCATTAGCGAGATCGGGGCTGAGGTGCAGTTCTTC | CASSISEIGAEVQFF
once | TRBJ2-7 | TRBV6-6 | TRBD2 | TGTGCGAGCATATTGACACCGGGAGGCTACGAGCAGTACTTC | CASILTPGGYEQYF
- | TRBJ2-2 | TRBV29-1 | - | TGTAGTGTAGGACACTTCACCGGGGAGCCGTTTTTT | CSVGHFTGEPFF
- | TRBJ2-7 | TRBV12-3/TRBV12-4 | - | TGTGCCAACAGTCGACAGCTTGGGGAGCAGTATTTC | CANSRQLGEQYF
few | TRBJ2-1 | TRBV24-1 | TRBD2 | TGTGCCACCAGCACCGGGACTAGCGGTAGTCCCCTCTTCAATGAGCAGTTCTTC | CATSTGTSGSPLFNEQFF
many | TRBJ2-3 | TRBV6-1 | - | TGTGCCAGCAGTGATGGGTTAGATACGCAGTATTTT | CASSDGLDTQYF
- | TRBJ1-6 | TRBV4-1 | TRBD1 | TGCACCAGCAGTCGAGGACAGGAGAATTATTCACCCCACCACTTT | CTSSRGQENYSPHHF
- | TRBJ1-2 | TRBV20-1 | - | TGCAGTGCTGGAGCAGGGGTTTCTGAAGCCTACACCTTC | CSAGAGVSEAYTF
- | TRBJ2-1 | TRBV6-7 | - | TGTGCCAGCAGTTTTAGAACTAGCAGGAGAGATGAGCAGTTCTTC | CASSFRTSRRDEQFF
- | TRBJ2-7 | TRBV20-1 | TRBD1 | TGCAGTGCTAAAATACAGGGGGCCGGGCACGAGCAGTACTTC | CSAKIQGAGHEQYF
- | TRBJ2-1 | TRBV12-3/TRBV12-4 | - | TGTGCCAACAGGGTGGCAGGGTATAATGAACAGTTCTTC | CANRVAGYNEQFF
- | TRBJ2-3 | TRBV20-1 | - | TGCAGTGCTAGATCTGAAAAGCCTGATTACGCAGATACGCATTATTTT | CSARSEKPDYADTHYF
- | TRBJ2-7 | TRBV20-1 | TRBD1 | TGCAGTGTCAGAACCGGGACAGCGTACAGCTCTTACGAGCAGTACTTC | CSVRTGTAYSSYEQYF
- | TRBJ2-2 | TRBV11-2 | TRBD2 | TGCGCCAGCAGCTCAGTGACTGGCGGGAGCGTCGGGGACCTGTTTTTT | CASSSVTGGSVGDLFF
once | TRBJ2-5 | TRBV12-3/TRBV12-4 | - | TGTGACAGCAGCCTACCGGACACCCAAGAGACCCAGTACTTC | CDSSLPDTQETQYF
- | TRBJ1-2 | TRBV11-2 | - | TGTACCAGCAGCTTCACAGATTATGGTTACACCTTC | CTSSFTDYGYTF
- | TRBJ2-7 | TRBV4-3 | - | TGCGCCAGCAGGCAAACGGACGGGACCTACGAGCAGTACTTC | CASRQTDGTYEQYF
many | TRBJ2-1 | TRBV14 | TRBD1 | TGTGCCAGCAGCCCGATGCCGGGACAGGCCTACAATGAGCAGTTCTTC | CASSPMPGQAYNEQFF
- | TRBJ2-2 | TRBV29-1 | - | TGCATCGGACGGGATAGGACTAACACCGGGGACCTGTTTTTT | CIGRDRTNTGDLFF
- | TRBJ2-7 | TRBV7-8 | - | TGTGCCAGCAGCTTAGGGGACGGAGGGAGCTACGAGCAATACTTC | CASSLGDGGSYEQYF
few | TRBJ2-2 | TRBV12-3/TRBV12-4 | TRBD2 | TGTGTCAGTACCACGACTAGCGGGTTCGTCACCGGGGAGCTGTTTTTT | CVSTTTSGFVTGELFF
- | TRBJ1-1 | TRBV20-1 | - | TGCAGTGCTAACATTAATTTACAGGGTAGAAAAGGGAGAGAAGCTTTCTTT | CSANINLQGRKGREAFF